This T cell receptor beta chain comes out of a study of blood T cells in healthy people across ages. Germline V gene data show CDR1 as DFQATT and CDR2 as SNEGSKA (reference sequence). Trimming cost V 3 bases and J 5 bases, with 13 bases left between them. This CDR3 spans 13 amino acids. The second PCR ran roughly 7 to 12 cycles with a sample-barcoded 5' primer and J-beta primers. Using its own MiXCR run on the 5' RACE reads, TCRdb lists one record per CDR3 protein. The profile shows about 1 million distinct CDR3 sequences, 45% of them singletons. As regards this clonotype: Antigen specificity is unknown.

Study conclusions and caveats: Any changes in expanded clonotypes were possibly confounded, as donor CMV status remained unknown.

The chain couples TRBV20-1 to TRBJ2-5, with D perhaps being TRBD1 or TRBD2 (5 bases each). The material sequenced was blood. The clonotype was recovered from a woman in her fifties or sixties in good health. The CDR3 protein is CSASGSGSETQYF. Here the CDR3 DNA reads TGCAGTGCTAGCGGGTCAGGGAGTGAGACCCAGTACTTC.